The present entry profiles one TCR beta chain with its context. Its antigen is unidentified. This entry comes from a study of PD-1 blockade in classical Hodgkin lymphoma. Assay used: immunoSEQ multiplex PCR; TCRdb lists only in-frame clones, some missing. Here the sample spans almost 100,000 clones, roughly 92% being singletons. The study's findings and limits: Unlike CD8+ TCR diversity, which did not rise significantly by C4D1, CD4+ TCR diversity did. Differences between repertoires have undefined causes, possibly disease activity or prior therapy. Patients who responded completely had about the same baseline diversity as newly diagnosed patients. Reports indicated that newly diagnosed patients had lower baseline TCR diversity than healthy donors did.

Germline loops: CDR1 MDHEN, CDR2 SYDVKM. With 3 bases clipped from V and 3 bases from J, the junction kept 5 bases outside the gene matches. The CDR3 contains 15 residues. Each patient relapsed following autologous stem cell transplantation, and prior brentuximab vedotin exposure differed. The sequence was collected from a human donor with classical Hodgkin lymphoma. The chain employs TRBV28 and TRBJ2-7, with 10 bases lining up with TRBD2. The sample here was peripheral blood mononuclear cells (PBMCs), taken at baseline. CDR3 bases: TGTGCCAGCAGTTTGGGGCTAGCGGGAGTCTACGAGCAGTACTTC. It specifies CASSLGLAGVYEQYF.